Listed below are T cell receptor beta chains from one sample, sequenced in a study of T cell responses to AZD1222 COVID-19 vaccine. Generated by immunoSEQ multiplex PCR, the TCRdb table keeps only in-frame clones and is missing some. Of 150,000 to 250,000 clones listed, 80% to 95% are singletons. Sequences were derived from peripheral blood, sampled 28 days after the second AZD1222 dose. The receptors shown here come from an adult who received the AZD1222 COVID-19 vaccine. Each CDR3 is given with its conserved first and last residue. Fields, in order: V gene, CDR3 length, D gene, J gene, CDR3 protein. The D gene is left open where the match is weak.

v_gene: TRBV11-3; len: 12; d_gene: .; j_gene: TRBJ2-1; CDR3aa: CASSPGGGQQFF
v_gene: TRBV6-5; len: 13; d_gene: .; j_gene: TRBJ1-2; CDR3aa: CASSYGRNYGYTF
v_gene: TRBV7-3; len: 16; d_gene: TRBD2; j_gene: TRBJ2-2; CDR3aa: CASSLGLAGVTGELFF
v_gene: TRBV5-1; len: 16; d_gene: TRBD2; j_gene: TRBJ2-5; CDR3aa: CASSPFGVAGQETQYF
v_gene: TRBV15; len: 12; d_gene: .; j_gene: TRBJ1-6; CDR3aa: CATQSGNSPLHF
v_gene: TRBV7-3; len: 18; d_gene: .; j_gene: TRBJ2-2; CDR3aa: CASSLVATGTLNTGELFF
v_gene: TRBV3-1/TRBV3-2; len: 18; d_gene: .; j_gene: TRBJ1-6; CDR3aa: CASSQTSFRRRVGSPLHF
v_gene: TRBV6-5; len: 14; d_gene: .; j_gene: TRBJ1-1; CDR3aa: CASIRDGLNTEAFF
v_gene: TRBV18; len: 18; d_gene: TRBD2; j_gene: TRBJ2-6; CDR3aa: CASSPLAGLFSGANVLTF
v_gene: TRBV7-2; len: 14; d_gene: .; j_gene: TRBJ2-5; CDR3aa: CASSPRRWAETQYF
v_gene: TRBV14; len: 13; d_gene: TRBD2; j_gene: TRBJ2-7; CDR3aa: CASRRAGSYEQYF
v_gene: TRBV6-2/TRBV6-3; len: 16; d_gene: .; j_gene: TRBJ2-7; CDR3aa: CASSYFGRVSSYEQYF
v_gene: TRBV27; len: 13; d_gene: .; j_gene: TRBJ1-2; CDR3aa: CASSLSHSHGYTF
v_gene: TRBV4-1; len: 14; d_gene: .; j_gene: TRBJ1-1; CDR3aa: CASRLGDLNTEAFF
v_gene: TRBV14; len: 14; d_gene: .; j_gene: TRBJ1-2; CDR3aa: CASSPGLANYGYTF
v_gene: TRBV27; len: 14; d_gene: .; j_gene: TRBJ1-6; CDR3aa: CASSLGAPLSPLHF